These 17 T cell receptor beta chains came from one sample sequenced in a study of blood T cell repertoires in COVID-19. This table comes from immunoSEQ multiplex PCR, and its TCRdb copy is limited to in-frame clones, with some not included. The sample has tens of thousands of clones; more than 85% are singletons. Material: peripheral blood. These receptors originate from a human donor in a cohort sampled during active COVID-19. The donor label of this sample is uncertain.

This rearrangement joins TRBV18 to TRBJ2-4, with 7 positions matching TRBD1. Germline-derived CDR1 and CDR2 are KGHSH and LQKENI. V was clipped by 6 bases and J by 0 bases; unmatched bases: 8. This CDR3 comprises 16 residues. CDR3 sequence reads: CASSRQGILAKNIQYF. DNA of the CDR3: TGTGCCAGCTCCCGACAGGGAATTCTAGCCAAAAACATTCAGTACTTC.

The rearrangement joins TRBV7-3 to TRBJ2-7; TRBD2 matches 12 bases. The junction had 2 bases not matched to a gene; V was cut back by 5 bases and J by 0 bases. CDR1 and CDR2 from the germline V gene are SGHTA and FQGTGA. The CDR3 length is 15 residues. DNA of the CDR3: TGTGCCAGCAGCGAACTAGCGGGAGGCTCCTACGAGCAGTACTTC. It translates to CASSELAGGSYEQYF.

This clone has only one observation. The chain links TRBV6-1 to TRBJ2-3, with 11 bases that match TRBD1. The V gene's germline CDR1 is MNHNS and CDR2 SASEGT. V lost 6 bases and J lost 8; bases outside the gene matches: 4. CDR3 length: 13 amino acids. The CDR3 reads CASSRDRGGTQYF. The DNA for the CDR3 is TGTGCCAGCAGCCGGGACAGGGGGGGTACGCAGTATTTT.

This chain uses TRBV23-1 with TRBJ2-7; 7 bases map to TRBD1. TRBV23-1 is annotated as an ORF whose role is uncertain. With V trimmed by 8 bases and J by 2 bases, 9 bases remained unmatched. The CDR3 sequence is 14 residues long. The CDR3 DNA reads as TGCGCCAGCTCCGCGGACAGGAACGCCTACGAGCAGTACTTC. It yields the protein CASSADRNAYEQYF.

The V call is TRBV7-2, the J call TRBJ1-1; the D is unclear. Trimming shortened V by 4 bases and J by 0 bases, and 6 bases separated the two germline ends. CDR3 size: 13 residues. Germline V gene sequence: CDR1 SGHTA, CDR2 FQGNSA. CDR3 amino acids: CASSSTVNTEAFF. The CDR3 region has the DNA TGTGCCAGCAGCTCTACAGTGAACACTGAAGCTTTCTTT.

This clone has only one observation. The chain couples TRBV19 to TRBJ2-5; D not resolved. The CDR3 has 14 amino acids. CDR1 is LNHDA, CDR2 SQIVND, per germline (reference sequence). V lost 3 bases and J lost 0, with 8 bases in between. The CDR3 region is CASSIQSYQETQYF. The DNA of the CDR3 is TGTGCCAGTAGTATCCAGTCGTACCAAGAGACCCAGTACTTC.

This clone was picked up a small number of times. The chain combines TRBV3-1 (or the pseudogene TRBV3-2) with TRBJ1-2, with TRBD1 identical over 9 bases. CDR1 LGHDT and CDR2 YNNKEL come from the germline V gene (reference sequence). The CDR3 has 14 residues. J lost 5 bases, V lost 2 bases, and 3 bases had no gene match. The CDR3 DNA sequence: TGTGCCAGCAGCCAAACAGGGGGCTGGTATGGCTACACCTTC. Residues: CASSQTGGWYGYTF.

CDR3: CASTQQGLDSPLHF. CDR3 nucleotide sequence: TGTGCCAGCACACAGCAGGGGCTCGATTCACCCCTCCACTTT. The chain carries TRBV25-1 and TRBJ1-6, with a weak D call TRBD1 (6 bases). This CDR3 contains 14 residues. Deletions cut 7 bases from V and 8 bases from J, with 15 bases between. Germline CDR1 is MGHDK and CDR2 is SYGVNS. Full variable domain (remainder filled in from reference TRBV25-1 and TRBJ1-6): EADIYQTPRYLVIGTGKKITLECSQTMGHDKMYWYQQDPGMELHLIHYSYGVNSTEKGDLSSESTVSRIRTEHFPLTLESARPSHTSQYLCASTQQGLDSPLHFGNGTRLTVT.

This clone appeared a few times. CDR3 DNA sequence: TGCGCCAGCAGCCCGGGACAGTCTATGGACAATGAGCAGTTCTTC. Protein: CASSPGQSMDNEQFF. The gene calls are TRBV5-1 and TRBJ2-1; 7 bases fit TRBD1. Germline V lookup: CDR1 SGHRS, CDR2 YFSETQ. The J segment lost 5 bases and the V segment lost 4 bases, leaving 9 bases of the junction unmatched. The CDR3 extends over 15 amino acids. The full variable domain, its missing parts supplied by reference TRBV5-1 and TRBJ2-1, is KAGVTQTPRYLIKTRGQQVTLSCSPISGHRSVSWYQQTPGQGLQFLFEYFSETQRNKGNFPGRFSGRQFSNSRSEMNVSTLELGDSALYLCASSPGQSMDNEQFFGPGTRLTVL.

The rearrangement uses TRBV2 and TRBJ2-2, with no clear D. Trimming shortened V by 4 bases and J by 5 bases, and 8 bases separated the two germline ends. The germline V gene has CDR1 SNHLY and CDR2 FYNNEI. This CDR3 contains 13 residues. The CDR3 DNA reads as TGTGCCAGCAGTGGGTGGAGAACCGGGGAGCTGTTTTTT. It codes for CASSGWRTGELFF.

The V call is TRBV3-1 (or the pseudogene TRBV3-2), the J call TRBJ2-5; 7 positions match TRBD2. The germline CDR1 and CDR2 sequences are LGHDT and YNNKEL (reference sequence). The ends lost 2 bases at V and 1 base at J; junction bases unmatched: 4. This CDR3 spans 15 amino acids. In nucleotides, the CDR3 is TGTGCCAGCAGCCAAACTTCTAGCGGCCAAGAGACCCAGTACTTC. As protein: CASSQTSSGQETQYF.

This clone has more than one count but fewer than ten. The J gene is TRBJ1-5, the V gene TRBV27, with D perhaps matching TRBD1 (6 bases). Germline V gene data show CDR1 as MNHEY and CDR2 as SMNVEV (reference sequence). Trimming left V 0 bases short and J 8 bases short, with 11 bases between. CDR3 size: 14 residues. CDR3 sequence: CASSLSRGYEPQHF. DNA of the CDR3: TGTGCCAGCAGTTTATCAAGGGGGTACGAGCCCCAGCATTTT.

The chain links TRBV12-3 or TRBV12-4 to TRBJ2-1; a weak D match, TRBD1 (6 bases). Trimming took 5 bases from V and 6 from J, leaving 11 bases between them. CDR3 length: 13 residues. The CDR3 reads CASSPGTPNEQFF. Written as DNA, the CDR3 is TGTGCCAGCAGTCCAGGGACACCCAATGAGCAGTTCTTC.

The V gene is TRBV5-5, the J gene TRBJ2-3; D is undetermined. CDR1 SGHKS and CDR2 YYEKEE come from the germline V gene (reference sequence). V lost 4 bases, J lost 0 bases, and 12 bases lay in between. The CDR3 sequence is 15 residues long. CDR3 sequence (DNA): TGTGCCAGCAGCCCACCAGAGCGAAGCACAGATACGCAGTATTTT. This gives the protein CASSPPERSTDTQYF.

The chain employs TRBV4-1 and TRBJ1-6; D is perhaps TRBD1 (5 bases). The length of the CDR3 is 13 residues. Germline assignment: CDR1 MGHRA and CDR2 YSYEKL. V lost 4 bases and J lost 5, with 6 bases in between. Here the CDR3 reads CASSPRDNSPLHF. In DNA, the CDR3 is TGCGCCAGCAGCCCCAGGGATAATTCACCCCTCCACTTT.

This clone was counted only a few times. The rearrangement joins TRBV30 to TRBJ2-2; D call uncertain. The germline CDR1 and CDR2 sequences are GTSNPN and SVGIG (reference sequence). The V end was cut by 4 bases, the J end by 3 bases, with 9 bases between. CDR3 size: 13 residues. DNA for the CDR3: TGTGCCTGGACAGAAACGCACACCGGGGAGCTGTTTTTT. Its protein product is CAWTETHTGELFF.

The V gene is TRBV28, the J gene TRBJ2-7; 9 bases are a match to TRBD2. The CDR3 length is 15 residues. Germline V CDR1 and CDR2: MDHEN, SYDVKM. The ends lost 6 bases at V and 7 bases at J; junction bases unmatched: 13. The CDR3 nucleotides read TGTGCCAGCAGGGGGGGGACTAGCCAACGGTGGGAGCAGTACTTC. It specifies CASRGGTSQRWEQYF.